A selection of T cell receptor beta chains follows, all from one sample in a study of Graves' ophthalmopathy and Graves' hyperthyroidism. One entry per CDR3 protein results from TCRdb running MiXCR on the multiplex PCR reads. The data contain about 1.1 million distinct CDR3 sequences, 36% of them singletons. The sequenced sample was peripheral blood or thyroid tissue (not recorded which). These receptors were taken from an adult man with Graves' hyperthyroidism. CDR3s include the opening cysteine and the closing phenylalanine or tryptophan. D genes are given only for firm matches. Size is omitted from some rows. Given values are once, few, many or a class for expanded clones.

v_gene	j_gene	d_gene	abundance	CDR3nt	CDR3aa
TRBV2	TRBJ2-7	TRBD2	.	TGTGCCAGCAGTGCCCAGCTAGCGGCCTACGAGCAGTACTTC	CASSAQLAAYEQYF
TRBV25-1	TRBJ2-5	TRBD2	.	TGTGCCAGCAGTGAGGGACTAGCGGGAGCGGGGGAGACCCAGTACTTC	CASSEGLAGAGETQYF
TRBV7-9	TRBJ1-4	.	.	TGTGCCAGCAGCTTATCGGGACACGGGGATGAAAAACTGTTTTTT	CASSLSGHGDEKLFF
TRBV7-9	TRBJ2-7	TRBD1	many	TGTGCCAGCAGCTGGTCCGGGACAGGGGACTACGAGCAGTACTTC	CASSWSGTGDYEQYF
TRBV7-8	TRBJ1-3	.	many	TGTGCCAGCAGCTTAAACTTGGTTGCTGGAAACACCATATATTTT	CASSLNLVAGNTIYF
TRBV6-2/TRBV6-3	TRBJ1-2	TRBD1	.	TGTGCCAGCTTGAAGGGGGACAGAAATAATGGCTACACCTTC	CASLKGDRNNGYTF
TRBV10-3	TRBJ1-1	.	many	TGTGCCATCAGTGAAAGATCGACAGGGAACACTGAAGCTTTCTTT	CAISERSTGNTEAFF
TRBV29-1	TRBJ2-3	TRBD2	.	TGCAGCGTGCCGGGACTAGAGGTGTTGGATACGCAGTATTTT	CSVPGLEVLDTQYF
TRBV7-2	TRBJ2-7	TRBD1	few	TGTGCCAGCAGCCCCCGCGACAGGGGGCTGGACGAGCAGTACTTC	CASSPRDRGLDEQYF
TRBV7-8	TRBJ2-5	TRBD2	many	TGTGCCAGCAGCCATAGAAGGTTCCAGCGGGAGCTAGAGACCCAGTACTTC	CASSHRRFQRELETQYF
TRBV19	TRBJ1-1	TRBD1	many	TGTGCCAGTACAAGGACAGGGGGTAGGGTGAACACTGAAGCTTTCTTT	CASTRTGGRVNTEAFF
TRBV12-3/TRBV12-4	TRBJ1-4	.	many	TGTGCCAGCAGTTTAGGGACCTGGGAAAAACTGTTTTTT	CASSLGTWEKLFF
TRBV5-1	TRBJ2-7	TRBD1	many	TGCGCCAGCAGCAAGGACAGGTTCTACGAGCAGTACTTC	CASSKDRFYEQYF
TRBV19	TRBJ1-5	TRBD1	many	TGTGCCAGTAGCATCGACAGGGCTGCCCAGCCCCAGCATTTT	CASSIDRAAQPQHF
TRBV20-1	TRBJ1-6	TRBD1	.	TGCAGTGCTCGCAAGGGACAGGATAATTCACCCCTCCACTTT	CSARKGQDNSPLHF
TRBV5-1	TRBJ2-2	TRBD1	.	TGCGCCAGCAGTTCTTCTTGGACAGGGGGCGTCGGGGAGCTGTTTTTT	CASSSSWTGGVGELFF
TRBV19	TRBJ2-7	.	many	TGTGCCAGCACTGAGACTATTAGGAGCTCCTACGAGCAGTACTTC	CASTETIRSSYEQYF
TRBV25-1	TRBJ2-1	.	.	TGTGCCAGCAGTGACCCCGGGGCCAACTCCTACAATGAGCAGTTCTTC	CASSDPGANSYNEQFF
TRBV12-3/TRBV12-4	TRBJ1-1	.	many	TGTGCCAGCAGTTTACCCACCGGGACTCTGCACACTGAAGCTTTCTTT	CASSLPTGTLHTEAFF
TRBV15	TRBJ1-4	.	many	TGTGCCACCAGCACCCCACATTCGGGGGCTGGGGAAAAACTGTTTTTT	CATSTPHSGAGEKLFF
TRBV5-6	TRBJ1-1	TRBD1	.	TGTGCCAGCAGCTTGGATGGGCAGGGGGTAATCACTGAAGCTTTCTTT	CASSLDGQGVITEAFF
TRBV7-8	TRBJ1-6	TRBD1	.	TGTGCCAGCAGTTACTCCGACAGGGTCGGGAGCTCCTATAATTCACCCCTCCACTTT	CASSYSDRVGSSYNSPLHF
TRBV7-9	TRBJ1-4	.	many	TGTGCCAGCAGCCACCGCGGGGATGAAAAACTGTTTTTT	CASSHRGDEKLFF
TRBV20-1	TRBJ2-7	.	.	TGCAGTGCTAAGCCAGGGGTCGACTACGAGCAGTACTTC	CSAKPGVDYEQYF
TRBV4-3	TRBJ1-1	.	many	TGCGCCAGCAGCCAAGACTTTCTTAGGGGCGCTGGAGCTTTCTTT	CASSQDFLRGAGAFF
TRBV28	TRBJ2-5	TRBD2	few	TGTGCCAGCAGTACACTGGGAGGGACGTTAGAGACCCAGTACTTC	CASSTLGGTLETQYF
TRBV7-9	TRBJ1-6	.	.	TGTGCCAGCAGCTCCCGAGGAAGATTTAGTTCACCCCTCCACTTT	CASSSRGRFSSPLHF
TRBV5-1	TRBJ1-1	.	many	TGCGCCAGCAGCTCGACCTTAACTATGAACACTGAAGCTTTCTTT	CASSSTLTMNTEAFF